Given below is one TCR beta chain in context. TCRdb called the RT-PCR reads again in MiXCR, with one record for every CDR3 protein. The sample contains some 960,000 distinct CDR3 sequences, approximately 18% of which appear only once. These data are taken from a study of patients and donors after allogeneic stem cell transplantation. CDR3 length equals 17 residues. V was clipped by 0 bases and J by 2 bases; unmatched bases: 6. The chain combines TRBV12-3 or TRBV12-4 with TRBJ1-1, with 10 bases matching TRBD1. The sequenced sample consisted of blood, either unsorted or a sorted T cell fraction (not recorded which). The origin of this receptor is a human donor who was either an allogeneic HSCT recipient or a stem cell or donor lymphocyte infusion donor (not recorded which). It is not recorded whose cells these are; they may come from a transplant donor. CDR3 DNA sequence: TGTGCCAGCAGTTTAGCCAGACAGGGGGCGACAAACACTGAAGCTTTCTTT. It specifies CASSLARQGATNTEAFF.